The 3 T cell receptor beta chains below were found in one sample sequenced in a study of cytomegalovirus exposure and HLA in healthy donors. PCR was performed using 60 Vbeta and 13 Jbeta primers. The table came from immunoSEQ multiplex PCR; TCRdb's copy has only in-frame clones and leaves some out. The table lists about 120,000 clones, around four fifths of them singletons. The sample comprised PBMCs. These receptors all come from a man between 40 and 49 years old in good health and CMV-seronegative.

This CDR3 is CASSRGYRGSLSKYNEQFF. For the CDR3, the DNA is TGTGCCAGCAGCCGGGGTTATCGGGGGTCCCTGTCTAAATACAATGAGCAGTTCTTC. The chain employs TRBV14 and TRBJ2-1, with a tentative D call TRBD2 (6 bases). V was clipped by 4 bases and J by 4 bases, with 26 bases between them. The V gene's germline CDR1 is SGHDN and CDR2 FVKESK. The CDR3 totals 19 residues.

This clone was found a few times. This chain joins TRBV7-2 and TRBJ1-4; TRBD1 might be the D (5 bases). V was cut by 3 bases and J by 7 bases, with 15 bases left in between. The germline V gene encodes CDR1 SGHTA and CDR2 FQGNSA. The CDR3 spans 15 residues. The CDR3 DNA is TGTGCCAGCAGCTTCGACAGAGGCGGGGGTGAAAAACTGTTTTTT. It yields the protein CASSFDRGGGEKLFF.

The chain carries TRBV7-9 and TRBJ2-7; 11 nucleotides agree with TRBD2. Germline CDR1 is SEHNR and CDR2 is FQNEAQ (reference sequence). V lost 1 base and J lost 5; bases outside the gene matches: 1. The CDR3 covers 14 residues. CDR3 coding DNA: TGTGCCAGCAGCTTAGGGGGACTAGCGGACGAGCAGTACTTC. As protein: CASSLGGLADEQYF.